The T cell receptor (beta chain) under discussion was sequenced for a study of cytomegalovirus exposure and HLA in healthy donors. J lost 5 bases, V lost 7 bases, and 6 bases had no gene match. Germline CDR1 reads LNHDA; CDR2 reads SQIVND (reference sequence). The length of the CDR3 is 13 residues. The study ran its PCR with 60 Vbeta and 13 Jbeta primers. Assay: immunoSEQ multiplex PCR; the TCRdb copy retains only in-frame clones and omits some. The sample consists of under 200,000 clones, 82% of them appearing once. The TCR comes from a woman in her fifties or sixties in good health and CMV-seronegative. The sequenced sample consisted of PBMCs. The chain employs TRBV19 and TRBJ1-1; 8 nucleotides agree with TRBD1. In DNA, the CDR3 is TGTGCCAGTAATGGACAGGGAGGGACTGAAGCTTTCTTT. Protein sequence: CASNGQGGTEAFF.